The 24 T cell receptor beta chains in this list originate from one sample, sequenced in a study of PD-1 blockade in mismatch repair-deficient tumors. Assay: immunoSEQ multiplex PCR; the TCRdb copy retains only in-frame clones and omits some. Seen here are 100,000 to 150,000 clones, 88% observed once, and the top ten hold 12%. Sequenced here: peripheral blood, sampled 70 to 72 weeks after starting pembrolizumab. The receptor source for this set is an adult with mismatch repair-deficient cancer.

This chain connects TRBV10-2 to TRBJ1-1, with no clear D. The CDR3 loop spans 13 amino acids. The V end was cut by 1 base, the J end by 0 bases, with 3 bases between. Germline CDR1 WSHSY, CDR2 SAAADI. For the CDR3, the DNA is TGCGCCAGCAGTGAGTTTGTGAACACTGAAGCTTTCTTT. This encodes CASSEFVNTEAFF.

The J gene is TRBJ2-1, the V gene TRBV6-4; 8 positions agree with TRBD2. Trimming at V came to 6 bases and at J to 7 bases, leaving 14 bases not matched to a gene. The CDR3 totals 16 residues. Germline V CDR1 and CDR2: MRHNA, SNTAGT. Here the CDR3 DNA reads TGTGCCAGCAGGAGATTAGCGGGACTCCCGGGGAATGAGCAGTTCTTC. Protein product: CASRRLAGLPGNEQFF.

The chain couples TRBV18 to TRBJ2-7, with 10 positions matching TRBD1. From germline, CDR1 is KGHSH and CDR2 LQKENI. The CDR3 is 15 residues long. V lost 2 bases and J lost 3; bases outside the gene matches: 4. Here the CDR3 DNA reads TGTGCCAGCTCACCAGCGGGACAGGGGATCTACGAGCAGTACTTC. Its translation: CASSPAGQGIYEQYF.

In DNA form, the CDR3 reads TGTGCCAGCAGCAGTTATAACACTGAAGCTTTCTTT. It specifies CASSSYNTEAFF. The genes are TRBV6-5 and TRBJ1-1; D unresolved. CDR3 size: 12 residues. The V end was cut by 6 bases, the J end by 2 bases, with 7 bases between. Germline CDR1 MNHEY, CDR2 SVGAGI.

The chain recombines TRBV5-1 with TRBJ1-1, with 7 bases that match TRBD1. The J segment lost 2 bases and the V segment lost 4 bases, leaving 2 bases of the junction unmatched. Germline loops: CDR1 SGHRS, CDR2 YFSETQ. There are 13 residues in the CDR3. CDR3 sequence: CASSRQGNTEAFF. In DNA form, the CDR3 reads TGCGCCAGCAGCCGACAGGGAAACACTGAAGCTTTCTTT.

The chain joins TRBV6-6 to TRBJ2-7, with 10 bases identical to TRBD1. J was trimmed by 7 bases and V by 0 bases; bases with no gene match: 6. From germline, CDR1 is MNHNY and CDR2 SVGAGI (reference sequence). This CDR3 spans 15 amino acids. The CDR3 loop reads CASSYSTGGAVEQYF. The CDR3 bases are TGTGCCAGCAGTTACTCGACAGGGGGCGCGGTGGAGCAGTACTTC.

The rearrangement uses TRBV28 and TRBJ2-5; D possibly corresponds to TRBD1 (5 bases). This CDR3 contains 10 residues. V was trimmed by 10 bases and J by 6 bases, leaving 9 bases between them. Germline CDR1 and CDR2: MDHEN and SYDVKM. The CDR3 sequence is CAIGHKTQYF. The DNA for the CDR3 is TGTGCCATAGGACATAAGACCCAGTACTTC.

J is TRBJ2-5 and V is TRBV11-2; 13 bases line up with TRBD2. The CDR3 has 18 amino acids. After removal of 3 bases from V and 7 bases from J, the junction contained 14 bases not matched to a gene. CDR1 SGHAT and CDR2 FQNNGV come from the germline V gene. CDR3 protein: CASSLRGTSGILDATQYF. The CDR3, as DNA: TGTGCCAGCAGCTTGCGGGGGACTAGCGGGATCCTTGACGCGACCCAGTACTTC.

The V gene is TRBV7-9, the J gene TRBJ2-5, with TRBD2 matching 14 bases. With V trimmed by 4 bases and J by 3 bases, 1 base remained unmatched. Germline CDR1 and CDR2: SEHNR and FQNEAQ (reference sequence). The CDR3 totals 15 residues. The CDR3 DNA is TGTGCCAGCAGCTCGGGACTAGCGGGAGAAGAGACCCAGTACTTC. It codes for CASSSGLAGEETQYF.

The rearrangement links TRBV29-1 to TRBJ2-2, with D perhaps TRBD2 (5 bases). The CDR3 extends over 12 amino acids. V was clipped by 6 bases and J by 6 bases, with 11 bases between them. Germline V gene sequence: CDR1 SQVTM, CDR2 ANQGSEA. Here the CDR3 DNA reads TGCAGCGTATCCTCCGGGGCCGGGGAGCTGTTTTTT. Amino acids: CSVSSGAGELFF.

The rearrangement links TRBV28 to TRBJ2-1; D is uncertain. The ends were cut back, 6 bases at V and 8 bases at J, with 8 bases in the middle. Germline V gene sequence: CDR1 MDHEN, CDR2 SYDVKM. The CDR3 spans 11 residues. This chain's CDR3 is CASRSMDEQFF. The CDR3 bases are TGTGCCAGCAGGTCAATGGATGAGCAGTTCTTC.

This chain links TRBV7-9 with TRBJ1-1; D might be TRBD1 (5 bases). Per the germline V gene, CDR1 is SEHNR and CDR2 is FQNEAQ (reference sequence). This CDR3 comprises 14 residues. V lost 4 bases, J lost 2 bases, and 11 bases lay in between. CDR3 nucleotide sequence: TGTGCCAGCAGCTCCAAGAGGGGAAACACTGAAGCTTTCTTT. Translating it yields CASSSKRGNTEAFF.

V and J are TRBV11-2 and TRBJ2-5, with 9 bases lining up with TRBD1. Trimming took 4 bases from V and 1 from J; bases not matched to a gene: 7. The CDR3 length is 16 residues. Germline values: CDR1 SGHAT, CDR2 FQNNGV. This chain's CDR3 is CASSSPPQGAQETQYF. As DNA, the CDR3 is TGTGCCAGCAGCTCCCCGCCACAGGGGGCCCAAGAGACCCAGTACTTC.

This chain joins TRBV4-3 and TRBJ2-7; 9 bases align to TRBD1. The CDR3 is made up of 15 amino acids. The J segment lost 6 bases and the V segment lost 4 bases, leaving 10 bases of the junction unmatched. Germline V gene sequence: CDR1 LGHNA, CDR2 YSLEER. The CDR3 DNA sequence: TGCGCCAGCAGCCGCCAACCGACAGGGGGAGTCGAGCAGTACTTC. As protein: CASSRQPTGGVEQYF.

This rearrangement joins TRBV5-8 to TRBJ1-2, with 9 bases aligning to TRBD1. CDR1 and CDR2 (germline): SGHTS, YDEGEE. This CDR3 is built from 16 residues. The V and J ends lost 0 bases and 2 bases, in that order; junction bases with no gene match: 5. The CDR3 DNA reads TGTGCCAGCAGCTTGGAGGGACAGGGTGGCAACTATGGCTACACCTTC. Protein product: CASSLEGQGGNYGYTF.

The DNA of the CDR3 is TGTGCCAGCACCCCAGGGAGAAACTATGGCTACACCTTC. The encoded protein is CASTPGRNYGYTF. This rearrangement joins TRBV7-9 to TRBJ1-2; perhaps TRBD1 as D (5 bases). Trimming removed 7 bases at V and 2 bases at J, with 11 bases between. The germline V gene encodes CDR1 SEHNR and CDR2 FQNEAQ (reference sequence). The CDR3 sequence is 13 residues long.

This clone has more than one count but fewer than ten. This chain connects TRBV4-1 to TRBJ2-7; TRBD1 is a possible D gene (6 bases). The CDR3 runs to 11 residues. The V end lost 6 bases, the J end lost 5 bases, and 8 bases lay between the germline ends. Germline V gene data show CDR1 as MGHRA and CDR2 as YSYEKL. In nucleotides, the CDR3 is TGCGCCAGCAGGGCAGGGGACGAGCAGTACTTC. Encoded protein: CASRAGDEQYF.

The CDR3 here is CASSLKGTGFHEQYF. CDR3 in DNA: TGTGCCAGCAGTTTAAAGGGGACAGGGTTCCACGAGCAGTACTTC. This chain joins TRBV28 and TRBJ2-7; TRBD1 matches at 9 bases. Losses at the gene ends were 2 bases for V and 5 bases for J; bases not matched to a gene: 7. The CDR3 is 15 residues long. Germline CDR1 MDHEN, CDR2 SYDVKM.

V and J are TRBV7-9 and TRBJ2-7, with TRBD2 matching 12 bases. V gave up 5 bases and J gave up 4 bases; unmatched junction bases: 3. This CDR3 is built from 14 residues. The germline gives CDR1 SEHNR, CDR2 FQNEAQ (reference sequence). As DNA, the CDR3 is TGTGCCAGCAGCATGACTAGCGGGAGTTACGAGCAGTACTTC. This gives the protein CASSMTSGSYEQYF.

The J gene is TRBJ1-1, the V gene TRBV28; D remains ambiguous. The CDR3 runs 15 residues. V was trimmed by 2 bases and J by 0 bases, leaving 10 bases between them. The germline gives CDR1 MDHEN, CDR2 SYDVKM. In DNA form, the CDR3 reads TGTGCCAGCAGTTTAAACGCGGAAGTGAACACTGAAGCTTTCTTT. It specifies CASSLNAEVNTEAFF.

This clone was observed a few times. The rearrangement joins TRBV4-2 to TRBJ2-7, with 7 bases lining up with TRBD2. V was clipped by 0 bases and J by 8 bases; unmatched bases: 7. The CDR3 runs to 14 residues. Germline assignment: CDR1 LGHNA and CDR2 YNFKEQ. The CDR3 DNA sequence: TGTGCCAGCAGCCAAGATGTAGCTAGCGGCAAGCAGTACTTC. Translated, it gives CASSQDVASGKQYF.

The J gene is TRBJ1-2, the V gene TRBV2, with 11 nucleotides matching TRBD1. Losses at the gene ends were 0 bases for V and 2 bases for J; bases not matched to a gene: 2. The length of the CDR3 is 16 residues. CDR1 is SNHLY, CDR2 FYNNEI, per germline. CDR3 in amino acids: CASSEAGTGGNYGYTF. CDR3 DNA sequence: TGTGCCAGCAGTGAAGCCGGGACAGGGGGGAACTATGGCTACACCTTC.

The chain carries TRBV7-2 and TRBJ2-7, with no clear D. Germline V gives CDR1 SGHTA, CDR2 FQGNSA. The CDR3 runs 14 residues. V lost 1 base to trimming and J lost 3 bases, with 10 bases between them. The CDR3 nucleotides read TGTGCCAGCAGCTTAGTGGAGTTAGGCTACGAGCAGTACTTC. Residues: CASSLVELGYEQYF.

The V and J genes are TRBV4-3 and TRBJ2-7, with 9 bases aligning to TRBD1. Germline CDR1 and CDR2: LGHNA and YSLEER. The CDR3 contains 15 residues. V shed 1 base and J 6 bases; nucleotides not matched to a gene: 7. This CDR3 reads CASSQAGQGMAEQYF. CDR3 bases: TGCGCCAGCAGCCAAGCAGGACAGGGGATGGCCGAGCAGTACTTC.